Here is one T cell receptor (beta chain) with its context. Its antigen has not been determined. Base quality data are lacking; no much larger clone is found one base away. The record originates from a study of T cell responses to AZD1222 COVID-19 vaccine (dated by TCRdb to 2020 to 2022). Regarding the complete study: AZD1222 recipients whose second dose came at about 4 weeks and those whose second dose came at about 12 weeks were combined into one group, since spike-specific TCR depth and breadth did not differ between the two schedules. A total of 233 trial participants underwent TCR sequencing, of whom 200 to 220 received two doses of AZD1222 and about 25 received two doses of the MenACWY control vaccine. Trial participants were enrolled by age into subgroups of 18-55, 56-69 and 70-plus years, and around 150, 28 and 57 TCR-sequenced participants, respectively, were included in these subgroups. Beyond this particular receptor, the publication reports: The whole spike protein was spanned by vaccine-associated CD4 TCRs, and dominant responses were seen in regions 160-218 and 743-854. After two AZD1222 doses, both the breadth and the depth of spike-specific TCRs were significantly higher than at day 0 and than in MenACWY recipients. Participants were mostly white British, with more females than males. The authors suggested clonal diversity may have been underestimated. In the small 56-69-year group, the increase in depth fell short of significance, most likely because of low power. Because no samples from the day 14 peak response were available, repertoires could be characterized only after the peak T cell response. Nearly half of unique spike-specific TCRs reportedly recognized epitopes outside regions mutated in the B.1.351 and B.1.1.7 variants. Conclusions about previously exposed vaccinees are limited, since just five or six AZD1222 recipients were seropositive for SARS-CoV-2 at baseline.

The CDR3 regions of human TCRbeta chains were subjected to immunosequencing. The study's own analysis went as follows. Repertoire TCRs were matched against a reference library of SARS-CoV-2-specific TCRs generated with the MIRA antigen-specificity platform. Breadth was defined as the fraction of unique TCRs that were SARS-CoV-2-associated. Depth was defined as the fraction of total T cells that were SARS-CoV-2-associated. Using the MIRA data, each spike-specific TCR was assigned both to the spike region to which the TCR was reactive and to a CD4 or CD8 class. Log10-transformed breadth and depth values were compared by one-way ANOVA with Sidak's multiple comparisons tests. Sourced from immuneACCESS, this table was stored by TCRdb with only in-frame sequences that have V and J called. A share of the clones is absent; for the studies checked, an unresolved V gene accounts for under half, and the remainder has no known explanation. The D gene and trimming were derived from the DNA, and the V and J assignments and clone size from that table. Across this sample there are 150,000 or so clones, with roughly 91% seen only once. 1.4% to 1.5% of the sample is in the top ten clones.

There are 15 amino acids in the CDR3, from cysteine to phenylalanine inclusive. Only the CDR3 DNA stays, 45 bases, in frame from base 1. CDR1 and CDR2 were assigned from the germline V gene as MNHEY and SVGAGI. Trimming at the junction amounts to 6 bases on V and 4 bases on J, and the germline ends lie 19 bases apart. The sample's time point label is to be understood as: baseline before first vaccination. Samples from vaccinated people were obtained from the UK trials COV001 and COV002, which included a single-blind randomized controlled phase 2/3 trial of AZD1222 (ChAdOx1 nCoV-19) in healthy adults. Trial participant PBMC samples were collected at day 0 and day 28 after the second dose for TCRbeta chain sequencing.

Here the sequenced sample was peripheral blood, taken on day 0 of AZD1222 vaccination. This chain is built from TRBV6-5 and TRBJ2-7; the best D guess is TRBD2, with 6 bases matching. The receptor comes from an adult in good health. The encoded CDR3 is CASSPGWTGEYEQYF. The sequence in DNA is TGTGCCAGCAGCCCGGGATGGACGGGGGAGTACGAGCAGTACTTC.